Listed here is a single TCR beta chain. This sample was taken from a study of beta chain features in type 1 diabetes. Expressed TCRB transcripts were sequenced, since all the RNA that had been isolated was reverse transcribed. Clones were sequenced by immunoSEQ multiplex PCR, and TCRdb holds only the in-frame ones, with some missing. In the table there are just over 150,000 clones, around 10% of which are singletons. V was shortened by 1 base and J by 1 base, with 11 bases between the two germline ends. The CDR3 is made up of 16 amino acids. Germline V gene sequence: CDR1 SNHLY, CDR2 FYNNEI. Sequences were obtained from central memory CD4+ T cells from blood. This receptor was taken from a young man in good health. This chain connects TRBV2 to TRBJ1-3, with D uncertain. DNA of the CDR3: TGTGCCAGCAGTGAAGAAACCCCCCGGTCTGGAAACACCATATATTTT. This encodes CASSEETPRSGNTIYF.